The 6 T cell receptor beta chains reported below all come from one sample, sequenced in a study of T cells in Graves' hyperthyroidism and ophthalmopathy. Template material for amplifying TCR beta CDR3 regions consisted of RNA transcripts. Carried out on the TCR CDR3, a first-round RT-PCR used the HTBI primer set. In TCRdb, the multiplex PCR reads were re-called with MiXCR into one record per CDR3 protein. The sample carries hundreds of thousands of distinct CDR3 sequences, around 13% recorded once. The sequenced sample consisted of blood. These receptors all come from a woman aged 18-35 years with Graves' hyperthyroidism.

This clonotype was detected many times. The rearrangement links TRBV20-1 to TRBJ2-5; no clear D gene. CDR3 length equals 13 residues. Germline loops: CDR1 DFQATT, CDR2 SNEGSKA (reference sequence). Trimming pared 0 bases from V and 5 bases from J, leaving 10 bases between. Here the CDR3 reads CSARDRAWETQYF. DNA for the CDR3: TGCAGTGCTAGAGATCGTGCGTGGGAGACCCAGTACTTC.

This clonotype was observed at least ten times. The genes are TRBV6-1 and TRBJ1-4; TRBD1 agrees at 9 bases. CDR3 length: 15 residues. J lost 7 bases, V lost 6 bases, and 9 bases had no gene match. Per germline, CDR1 MNHNS and CDR2 SASEGT. The CDR3 coding sequence is TGTGCCAGCAGCCCCGACGGGACAGGGAGTGAAAAACTGTTTTTT. Amino acids: CASSPDGTGSEKLFF.

This clonotype was counted many times. The chain is built from TRBV12-5 and TRBJ2-1; no definite D call. The CDR3 consists of 15 residues. The germline CDR1 and CDR2 sequences are LGHNT and FRNRAP. Trimming removed 6 bases from V and 0 bases from J, with 12 bases in between. CDR3 bases: TGTGCTAGTGGCTTGATCGGAGACTCCTACAATGAGCAGTTCTTC. Its translation is CASGLIGDSYNEQFF.

This clonotype was observed at least ten times. The chain carries TRBV20-1 and TRBJ2-3; possible D gene TRBD2, 5 bases. V shed 6 bases and J shed 2 bases, with 21 bases lying between them. The CDR3 contains 16 residues. CDR1 DFQATT and CDR2 SNEGSKA come from the germline V gene (reference sequence). The CDR3 spells CSAPSPSSSTTDTQYF. CDR3 coding DNA: TGCAGTGCCCCATCCCCTTCTAGCTCAACCACAGATACGCAGTATTTT.

This rearrangement joins TRBV4-2 to TRBJ2-3; 9 bases line up with TRBD2. Germline V CDR1 and CDR2: LGHNA, YNFKEQ. V lost 0 bases, J lost 6 bases, and 10 bases stayed unmatched. This CDR3 contains 17 residues. This chain's CDR3 is CASSQEKGTSIGDTQYF. The CDR3 DNA follows: TGTGCCAGCAGCCAAGAAAAAGGGACTAGCATTGGGGATACGCAGTATTTT.

A remark on this clonotype: Mismatch with germline at one junction end may stem from a read error. The chain couples TRBV6-1 to TRBJ2-1; D is perhaps TRBD1 (7 bases). This CDR3 contains 9 residues. Germline-derived CDR1 and CDR2 are MNHNS and SASEGT. For the CDR3, the DNA is TGTGCGCGTGGAGGGACAGAACTCTTC. The encoded protein is CARGGTELF.